This T cell receptor beta chain comes out of a study of beta chain features in type 1 diabetes. In the study overall: The study found patients and healthy donors alike in age, gender and cell yields. Researchers looked at roughly 110 million sorted cells across all samples. Whole-study results and caveats: Naive, central memory and Treg TCRB repertoires seemed to resemble each other more closely in patients than they did in healthy donors.

Expressed TCRB transcripts were sequenced, since all the RNA that had been isolated was reverse transcribed. For naive, central memory and regulatory T cell samples, reads averaged roughly 3.7 million. Method: immunoSEQ multiplex PCR; TCRdb's copy keeps in-frame clones and lacks some. This sample yields under 900,000 clones, of which about 17% are seen a single time; 0.02% to 0.025% belongs to the top ten. The CDR3 length is 14 residues. CDR1 is SGHRS, CDR2 YFSETQ, per germline. The germline V and J ends were trimmed by 0 bases and 3 bases, with 10 bases remaining between them. In the case of this clone: The antigen remains undetermined.

Sequencing was done on a sample of naive CD4+ T cells from blood. The chain employs TRBV5-1 and TRBJ2-7; perhaps D is TRBD1 or TRBD2 (5 bases each). This TCR was sampled from a woman aged 18 to 35 in good health. DNA of the CDR3: TGCGCCAGCAGCTTGGGTGGGGGAGACTACGAGCAGTACTTC. Translation gives CASSLGGGDYEQYF. Together with reference TRBV5-1 and TRBJ2-7, the CDR3 gives the full variable domain: KAGVTQTPRYLIKTRGQQVTLSCSPISGHRSVSWYQQTPGQGLQFLFEYFSETQRNKGNFPGRFSGRQFSNSRSEMNVSTLELGDSALYLCASSLGGGDYEQYFGPGTRLTVT.